These 15 T cell receptor beta chains came from one sample sequenced in a study of blood T cell repertoires in COVID-19. Repertoires were generated with immunoSEQ multiplex PCR, while TCRdb's copy carries only in-frame clones and drops some. The sample holds 310,000 or so clones; 87% are singletons and the top ten take 6%. The sample taken for sequencing was PBMCs or T cells enriched from blood (not recorded which). Receptors were obtained from a woman in her thirties or forties who had recovered from COVID-19.

This clone has a single count. This chain joins TRBV7-2 and TRBJ2-7; 11 nucleotides agree with TRBD2. CDR3 size: 14 residues. The germline V gene has CDR1 SGHTA and CDR2 FQGNSA. With V trimmed by 5 bases and J by 12 bases, 12 bases remained unmatched. For the CDR3, the DNA is TGTGCCAGCAGCCCAGGGGCGACTAGCGGGACTTGGTACTTC. Translation: CASSPGATSGTWYF.

The rearrangement links TRBV5-1 to TRBJ1-4; 7 bases are a match to TRBD1. Germline V gives CDR1 SGHRS, CDR2 YFSETQ. The CDR3 loop spans 16 amino acids. Losses at the gene ends were 0 bases for V and 3 bases for J; bases not matched to a gene: 5. The CDR3 region is CASSLDLTGPNEKLFF. CDR3 coding DNA: TGCGCCAGCAGCTTGGACCTGACAGGGCCTAATGAAAAACTGTTTTTT.

A single count supports this clone. This chain links TRBV7-8 with TRBJ2-1, with 10 bases fitting TRBD2. The length of the CDR3 is 15 residues. Unmatched junction bases numbered 6, after V lost 3 bases and J lost 7 bases. The germline V gene has CDR1 SGHVS and CDR2 FQNEAQ. CDR3 sequence reads: CASSFIAGGGNEQFF. The CDR3 coding sequence is TGTGCCAGCAGCTTCATAGCGGGAGGCGGTAATGAGCAGTTCTTC.

This rearrangement joins TRBV28 to TRBJ1-4; TRBD1 agrees at 8 bases. CDR3 length equals 14 residues. V trimming: 10 bases; J trimming: 8 bases; junction bases outside the gene matches: 12. The V gene's germline CDR1 is MDHEN and CDR2 SYDVKM. CDR3 amino acids: CATTQGASREKLFF. The CDR3, as DNA: TGTGCCACCACCCAGGGGGCCAGTAGGGAAAAACTGTTTTTT.

J is TRBJ2-5 and V is TRBV15; D may be TRBD2 (5 bases). Trimming took 1 base from V and 2 from J, leaving 8 bases between them. This CDR3 comprises 14 residues. Germline CDR1 LNHNV, CDR2 YYDKDF (reference sequence). DNA for the CDR3: TGTGCCACCAGCAGAGGACGGACTCAAGAGACCCAGTACTTC. It is translated as CATSRGRTQETQYF. The entire variable domain, with the rest obtained from reference TRBV15 and TRBJ2-5, is as follows: DAMVIQNPRYQVTQFGKPVTLSCSQTLNHNVMYWYQQKSSQAPKLLFHYYDKDFNNEADTPDNFQSRRPNTSFCFLDIRSPGLGDTAMYLCATSRGRTQETQYFGPGTRLLVL.

This chain connects TRBV6-1 to TRBJ2-3; possibly TRBD2 for D (5 bases). CDR3 length: 14 residues. CDR1 and CDR2 from the germline V gene are MNHNS and SASEGT. V was clipped by 1 base and J by 4 bases, with 9 bases between them. This CDR3 reads CASSEGPEADTQYF. As DNA, the CDR3 is TGTGCCAGCAGTGAAGGGCCGGAGGCAGATACGCAGTATTTT.

V gene TRBV3-1 (or the pseudogene TRBV3-2) combines with J gene TRBJ2-7; TRBD2 is a possible D gene (6 bases). V was trimmed by 5 bases and J by 7 bases, leaving 9 bases between them. The CDR3 is 11 residues long. CDR1 and CDR2 (germline): LGHDT, YNNKEL (reference sequence). The CDR3 sequence is CASSSEGEQYF. DNA for the CDR3: TGTGCCAGCAGCTCGGAGGGAGAGCAGTACTTC.

This clone was recorded only once. This same CDR3 is encoded by further DNA sequences in the sample. This chain connects TRBV18 to TRBJ1-2, with 8 bases that match TRBD1. V shed 2 bases and J 5 bases; nucleotides not matched to a gene: 7. CDR1 KGHSH and CDR2 LQKENI come from the germline V gene. This CDR3 is built from 15 residues. In DNA, the CDR3 is TGTGCCAGCTCACCAGGACAGGGTGGAGAATATGGCTACACCTTC. Encoded protein: CASSPGQGGEYGYTF.

This clone was counted only a few times. The chain links TRBV10-2 to TRBJ1-4; 7 bases agree with TRBD1. V lost 6 bases, J lost 5 bases, and 6 bases stayed unmatched. Per the germline V gene, CDR1 is WSHSY and CDR2 is SAAADI. The CDR3 contains 14 residues. The CDR3: CASRPTGANEKLFF. CDR3 nucleotides: TGCGCCAGCAGGCCTACAGGGGCAAATGAAAAACTGTTTTTT.

The gene calls are TRBV29-1 and TRBJ2-7; 9 bases are a match to TRBD2. The V segment lost 7 bases and the J segment 3 bases; nucleotides outside the gene matches: 4. CDR3 size: 12 residues. CDR1 and CDR2 (germline): SQVTM, ANQGSEA. CDR3 nucleotide sequence: TGCAGCGCTACTAGCGGGTTCTACGAGCAGTACTTC. Amino acids: CSATSGFYEQYF.

The chain is built from TRBV7-2 and TRBJ2-1; 7 bases map to TRBD2. Germline CDR1 reads SGHTA; CDR2 reads FQGNSA. With 0 bases clipped from V and 4 bases from J, the junction kept 6 bases outside the gene matches. The CDR3 runs to 16 residues. CDR3 DNA sequence: TGTGCCAGCAGCTTAGCGGGGACTAACTTATACAATGAGCAGTTCTTC. Its translation: CASSLAGTNLYNEQFF.

DNA for the CDR3: TGTGCCAGCAGGACTAGCGGGATGACAGATACGCAGTATTTT. Its protein is CASRTSGMTDTQYF. V usage is TRBV19 and J usage is TRBJ2-3, with 12 bases matching TRBD2. Per germline, CDR1 LNHDA and CDR2 SQIVND (reference sequence). V shed 9 bases, J shed 3 bases, and the junction held 4 bases outside the gene matches. This CDR3 is 14 amino acids long.

The J gene is TRBJ2-5, the V gene TRBV5-8; possible D gene TRBD1, 6 bases. V dropped 2 bases and J dropped 4 bases, with 12 bases sitting between them. Germline CDR1 SGHTS, CDR2 YDEGEE. The CDR3 runs 14 residues. In nucleotides, the CDR3 is TGTGCCAGCAGCTTACAGGGAATTGGAGAGACCCAGTACTTC. It is translated as CASSLQGIGETQYF. The entire variable domain, with the rest obtained from reference TRBV5-8 and TRBJ2-5, is as follows: EAGVTQSPTHLIKTRGQQATLRCSPISGHTSVYWYQQALGLGLQFLLWYDEGEERNRGNFPPRFSGRQFPNYSSELNVNALELEDSALYLCASSLQGIGETQYFGPGTRLLVL.

V is TRBV30 and J is TRBJ2-1; TRBD2 matches at 10 bases. Germline loops: CDR1 GTSNPN, CDR2 SVGIG (reference sequence). The junction had 4 bases not matched to a gene; V was cut back by 4 bases and J by 4 bases. This CDR3 region has 14 residues. The chain's CDR3 is CAWTLAGVYNEQFF. As DNA, the CDR3 is TGTGCCTGGACTCTAGCGGGAGTTTACAATGAGCAGTTCTTC.

The chain has TRBV16 and TRBJ2-7; no clear D. Germline V gives CDR1 KGHSY, CDR2 FQNENV. With 0 bases removed from V and 2 bases from J, the gap between germline ends came to 8 bases. This CDR3 spans 14 amino acids. The CDR3 DNA is TGTGCCAGCAGCCAATCAGTCCTAGCCTACGAGCAGTACTTC. The encoded protein is CASSQSVLAYEQYF.